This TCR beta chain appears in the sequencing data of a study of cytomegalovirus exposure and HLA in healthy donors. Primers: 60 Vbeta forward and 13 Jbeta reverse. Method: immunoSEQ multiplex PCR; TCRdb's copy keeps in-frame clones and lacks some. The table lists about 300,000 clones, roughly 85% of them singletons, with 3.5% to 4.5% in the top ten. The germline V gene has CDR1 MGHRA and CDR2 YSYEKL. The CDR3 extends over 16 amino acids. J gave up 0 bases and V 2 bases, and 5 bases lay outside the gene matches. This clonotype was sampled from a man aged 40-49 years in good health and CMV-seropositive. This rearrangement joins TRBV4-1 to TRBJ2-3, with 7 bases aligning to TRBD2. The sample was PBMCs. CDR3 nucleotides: TGCGCCAGCAGCCAATATAGCGGGCCCAGCACAGATACGCAGTATTTT. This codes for CASSQYSGPSTDTQYF.